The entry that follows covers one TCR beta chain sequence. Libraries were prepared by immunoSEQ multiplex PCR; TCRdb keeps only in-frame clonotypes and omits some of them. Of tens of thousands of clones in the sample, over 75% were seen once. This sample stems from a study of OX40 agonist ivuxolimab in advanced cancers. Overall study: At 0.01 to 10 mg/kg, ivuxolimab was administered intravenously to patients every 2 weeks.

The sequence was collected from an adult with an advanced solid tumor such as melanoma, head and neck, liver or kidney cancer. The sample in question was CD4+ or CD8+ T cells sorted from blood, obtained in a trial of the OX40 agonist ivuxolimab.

The CDR3: CASLREGYGYTF. Here the CDR3 DNA reads TGTGCCAGCCTCAGGGAGGGCTATGGCTACACCTTC. The rearrangement links TRBV6-5 to TRBJ1-2; tentative D call: TRBD1 (5 bases). Germline assignment: CDR1 MNHEY and CDR2 SVGAGI. The V and J ends lost 8 bases and 4 bases respectively, with 11 bases between them. The CDR3 length is 12 residues.